The next 21 T cell receptor beta chains were all read from a single sample in a study of cytomegalovirus exposure and HLA in healthy donors. Repertoires were generated with immunoSEQ multiplex PCR, while TCRdb's copy carries only in-frame clones and drops some. The sample lists about 280,000 clones, 70% to 90% occurring once. The sample taken for sequencing was PBMCs. The receptor source for this set is a young woman in good health and CMV-seronegative.

The chain couples TRBV5-6 to TRBJ2-5, with D unresolved. Germline V CDR1 and CDR2: SGHDT, YYEEEE. V gave up 0 bases and J gave up 7 bases, with 10 bases separating them. The CDR3 contains 13 residues. CDR3: CASSLDQYVTQYF. The CDR3 bases are TGTGCCAGCAGCTTGGATCAGTATGTGACCCAGTACTTC.

The chain is built from TRBV30 and TRBJ2-3, with a tentative D call TRBD1 (6 bases). The CDR3 extends over 16 amino acids. Germline V lookup: CDR1 GTSNPN, CDR2 SVGIG (reference sequence). V was clipped by 5 bases and J by 3 bases, with 21 bases between them. In nucleotides, the CDR3 is TGTGCCTGGCAACCGGGGCAGGGGTTATGGACAGATACGCAGTATTTT. It specifies CAWQPGQGLWTDTQYF.

The table lists this clone with a few counts. The CDR3 DNA sequence: TGCGCCAGCAGCCAAGGGCTAGCGGGAGGGCGAAGGTCCTACGAGCAGTACTTC. It encodes CASSQGLAGGRRSYEQYF. The rearrangement uses TRBV4-3 and TRBJ2-7; 12 positions agree with TRBD2. Per the germline V gene, CDR1 is LGHNA and CDR2 is YSLEER. This CDR3 region has 18 residues. V shed 1 base, J shed 1 base, and the junction held 8 bases outside the gene matches.

The V call is TRBV28, the J call TRBJ1-1; weak D call: TRBD1 (5 bases). Germline V gene data show CDR1 as MDHEN and CDR2 as SYDVKM. CDR3 length equals 14 residues. The ends were cut back, 3 bases at V and 4 bases at J, with 12 bases in the middle. The CDR3 is CASSFRRVGTEAFF. Here the CDR3 DNA reads TGTGCCAGCAGTTTCCGCAGGGTAGGCACTGAAGCTTTCTTT.

V and J are TRBV9 and TRBJ2-2; no definite D call. The CDR3 length is 13 residues. Germline CDR1 is SGDLS and CDR2 is YYNGEE. Between the trimmed V and J ends, which lost 3 bases and 4 bases, there was a span of 7 bases. The CDR3 is CASSGNFTGELFF. As DNA, the CDR3 is TGTGCCAGCAGCGGAAACTTCACCGGGGAGCTGTTTTTT.

The V and J genes are TRBV29-1 and TRBJ2-5, with TRBD1 matching over 8 bases. The ends lost 6 bases at V and 2 bases at J; junction bases unmatched: 11. This CDR3 spans 15 amino acids. Germline assignment: CDR1 SQVTM and CDR2 ANQGSEA. CDR3 loop: CSVLKTQGAQETQYF. CDR3 coding DNA: TGCAGCGTACTGAAGACCCAGGGGGCTCAAGAGACCCAGTACTTC.

To note about this clone: Sequence at one end of the junction differs from germline and may be a read error. The rearrangement links TRBV25-1 to TRBJ1-3; D is uncertain. The CDR3 is 13 amino acids. Germline CDR1 and CDR2: MGHDK and SYGVNS. The CDR3, as DNA: TGTGCCAGCAGTCCAACCAGTGGAGACACCATATATTTT. It translates to CASSPTSGDTIYF.

V gene TRBV2 combines with J gene TRBJ2-5, with 7 positions matching TRBD1. Germline CDR1 reads SNHLY; CDR2 reads FYNNEI. Unmatched junction bases numbered 5, after V lost 5 bases and J lost 2 bases. The CDR3 totals 14 residues. The DNA of the CDR3 is TGTGCCAGCAGTAGAGACAGGGTTCAAGAGACCCAGTACTTC. Its protein is CASSRDRVQETQYF.

J is TRBJ1-1 and V is TRBV29-1, with a weak D call TRBD1 (6 bases). V lost 4 bases, J lost 3 bases, and 15 bases lay in between. Germline CDR1 reads SQVTM; CDR2 reads ANQGSEA. The CDR3 is 14 amino acids. CDR3 sequence reads: CSVVGIHRDTEAFF. The CDR3, as DNA: TGCAGCGTTGTGGGGATTCACAGGGACACTGAAGCTTTCTTT. Together with reference TRBV29-1 and TRBJ1-1, the CDR3 gives the full variable domain: SAVISQKPSRDICQRGTSLTIQCQVDSQVTMMFWYRQQPGQSLTLIATANQGSEATYESGFVIDKFPISRPNLTFSTLTVSNMSPEDSSIYLCSVVGIHRDTEAFFGQGTRLTVV.

This clone was detected only a few times. The chain links TRBV5-4 to TRBJ2-1; perhaps TRBD1 as D (7 bases). Germline V lookup: CDR1 SGHNT, CDR2 YYREEE (reference sequence). The CDR3 sequence is 16 residues long. V was shortened by 6 bases and J by 8 bases, with 24 bases between the two germline ends. This CDR3 is CASNTPDRRRRDEQFF. The CDR3 DNA sequence: TGTGCCAGCAACACACCGGACAGGCGCAGGAGGGATGAGCAGTTCTTC.

This rearrangement joins TRBV5-4 to TRBJ2-7; the D gene is possibly TRBD1 (5 bases). V was pared by 3 bases and J by 5 bases, with 12 bases between. CDR3 length: 13 amino acids. Germline CDR1 reads SGHNT; CDR2 reads YYREEE (reference sequence). The CDR3 reads CASSYTRANEQYF. The CDR3 bases are TGTGCCAGCAGCTATACCAGGGCAAACGAGCAGTACTTC.

The chain carries TRBV5-1 and TRBJ1-1, with D unclear. CDR3 length equals 15 residues. The V end was cut by 0 bases, the J end by 1 base, with 10 bases between. Per the germline V gene, CDR1 is SGHRS and CDR2 is YFSETQ. In DNA, the CDR3 is TGCGCCAGCAGCTTGGTTGAGGCGACGAACACTGAAGCTTTCTTT. Translated, it gives CASSLVEATNTEAFF.

The chain is built from TRBV7-9 and TRBJ2-1; TRBD2 agrees at 10 bases. The CDR3 contains 17 residues. Per the germline V gene, CDR1 is SEHNR and CDR2 is FQNEAQ (reference sequence). V lost 0 bases, J lost 4 bases, and 6 bases stayed unmatched. The CDR3 DNA reads TGTGCCAGCAGCTTAGCGGCTAGCGGGAGTATATACAATGAGCAGTTCTTC. The encoded protein is CASSLAASGSIYNEQFF. Complete variable domain (other parts from reference TRBV7-9 and TRBJ2-1): DTGVSQNPRHKITKRGQNVTFRCDPISEHNRLYWYRQTLGQGPEFLTYFQNEAQLEKSRLLSDRFSAERPKGSFSTLEIQRTEQGDSAMYLCASSLAASGSIYNEQFFGPGTRLTVL.

V usage is TRBV2 and J usage is TRBJ1-5; the match to TRBD1 covers 9 bases. CDR1 and CDR2 from the germline V gene are SNHLY and FYNNEI. CDR3 length: 15 residues. V lost 7 bases, J lost 6 bases, and 10 bases stayed unmatched. DNA of the CDR3: TGTGCCAGCAATAGGGACAGGGCCAGGGGTCAGCCCCAGCATTTT. Its translation is CASNRDRARGQPQHF.

The gene calls are TRBV5-1 and TRBJ2-3; maybe TRBD2 (6 bases). Germline V gene data show CDR1 as SGHRS and CDR2 as YFSETQ. The V and J ends lost 6 bases and 1 base respectively, with 15 bases between them. The CDR3 consists of 15 residues. This chain's CDR3 is CASTRGASGTDTQYF. DNA for the CDR3: TGCGCCAGCACGCGTGGGGCTAGCGGCACAGATACGCAGTATTTT.

The CDR3 region is CASSTSDRASLRNTQYF. CDR3 nucleotide sequence: TGTGCCAGCAGCACCTCGGACAGGGCAAGCCTTCGAAATACGCAGTATTTT. The V gene is TRBV9, the J gene TRBJ2-3, with 8 bases aligning to TRBD1. Trimming at V came to 4 bases and at J to 7 bases, leaving 17 bases not matched to a gene. The germline gives CDR1 SGDLS, CDR2 YYNGEE. This CDR3 has 17 amino acids.

The J gene is TRBJ2-2, the V gene TRBV5-1, with 14 bases matching TRBD2. The CDR3 extends over 16 amino acids. V lost 4 bases to trimming and J lost 4 bases; unmatched junction nucleotides: 3. The germline V gene encodes CDR1 SGHRS and CDR2 YFSETQ. The CDR3 reads CASSVTSGRATGELFF. CDR3 DNA sequence: TGCGCCAGCAGCGTGACTAGCGGGAGGGCCACCGGGGAGCTGTTTTTT.

The chain uses TRBV15 and TRBJ2-5, with 10 nucleotides matching TRBD2. With 3 bases clipped from V and 7 bases from J, the junction kept 8 bases outside the gene matches. Germline CDR1 reads LNHNV; CDR2 reads YYDKDF (reference sequence). CDR3 size: 15 residues. The CDR3 loop reads CATSRTGTSVGTQYF. CDR3 coding DNA: TGTGCCACCAGCAGGACCGGGACTAGCGTCGGGACCCAGTACTTC.

This clone was recorded only once. The chain uses TRBV28 and TRBJ2-3; tentative D call: TRBD1 (7 bases). Germline lookup yields CDR1 MDHEN and CDR2 SYDVKM. Trimming cost V 3 bases and J 0 bases, with 22 bases left between them. The CDR3 loop spans 19 amino acids. The CDR3 nucleotides are TGTGCCAGCAGTTTCTTCGGGGGACAGAGCGCTTCTAGCACAGATACGCAGTATTTT. Its protein is CASSFFGGQSASSTDTQYF.

The chain combines TRBV7-7 with TRBJ2-1; 13 nucleotides agree with TRBD2. The CDR3 runs to 15 residues. CDR1 is SSHAT, CDR2 FNYEAQ, per germline (reference sequence). The junction had 6 bases not matched to a gene; V was cut back by 5 bases and J by 8 bases. In DNA, the CDR3 is TGTGCCAGCAGCCAAGGACTAGCGGGAGATTATGAGCAGTTCTTC. It encodes CASSQGLAGDYEQFF.

V gene TRBV5-1 combines with J gene TRBJ2-7; D might be TRBD2 (5 bases). Germline-derived CDR1 and CDR2 are SGHRS and YFSETQ. The length of the CDR3 is 14 residues. V shed 4 bases and J shed 2 bases, with 13 bases lying between them. Written as DNA, the CDR3 is TGCGCCAGCAGCACCCGGACTGACACCTACGAGCAGTACTTC. Translated: CASSTRTDTYEQYF.